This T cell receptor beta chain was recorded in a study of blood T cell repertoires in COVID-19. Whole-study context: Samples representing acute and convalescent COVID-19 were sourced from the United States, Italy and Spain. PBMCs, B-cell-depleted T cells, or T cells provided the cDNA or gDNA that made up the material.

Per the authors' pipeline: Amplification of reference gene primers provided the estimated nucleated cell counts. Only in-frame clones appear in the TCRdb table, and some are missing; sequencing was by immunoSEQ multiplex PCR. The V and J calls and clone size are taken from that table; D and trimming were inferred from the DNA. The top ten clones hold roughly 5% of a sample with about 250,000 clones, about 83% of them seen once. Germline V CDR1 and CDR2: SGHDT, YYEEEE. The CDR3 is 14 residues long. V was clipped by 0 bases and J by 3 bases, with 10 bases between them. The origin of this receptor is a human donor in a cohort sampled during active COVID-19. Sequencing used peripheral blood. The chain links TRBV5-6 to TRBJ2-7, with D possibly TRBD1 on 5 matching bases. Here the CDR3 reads CASSLGQGDYEQYF. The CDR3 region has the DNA TGTGCCAGCAGCTTGGGCCAGGGTGACTACGAGCAGTACTTC.